This T cell receptor (beta chain) was retrieved from a study of blood T cell repertoires in COVID-19. The V segment lost 1 base and the J segment 6 bases; nucleotides outside the gene matches: 7. Germline V gene sequence: CDR1 SEHNR, CDR2 FQNEAQ (reference sequence). The CDR3 is made up of 16 amino acids. This table comes from immunoSEQ multiplex PCR, and its TCRdb copy is limited to in-frame clones, with some not included. The sample lists about 430,000 clones, around 90% occurring once. The sequence derives from a man between 18 and 29 years old with COVID-19, enrolled during active disease. V gene TRBV7-9 combines with J gene TRBJ2-1, with 9 nucleotides matching TRBD2. The sequencing sample was made of peripheral blood. DNA of the CDR3: TGTGCCAGCAGCTTAGTCCAGGCGGGGGGGCTCAATGAGCAGTTCTTC. Protein product: CASSLVQAGGLNEQFF.